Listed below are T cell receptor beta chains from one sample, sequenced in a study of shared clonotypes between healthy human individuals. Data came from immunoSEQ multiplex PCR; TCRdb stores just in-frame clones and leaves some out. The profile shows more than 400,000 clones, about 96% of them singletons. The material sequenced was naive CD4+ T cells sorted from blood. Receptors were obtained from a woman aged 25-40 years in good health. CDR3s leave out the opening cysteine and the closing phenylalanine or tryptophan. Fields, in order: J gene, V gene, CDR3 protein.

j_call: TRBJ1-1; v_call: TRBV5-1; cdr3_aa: ASSLLTGVRTEAF
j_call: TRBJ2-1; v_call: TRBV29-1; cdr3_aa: SVPCGRDNEQF
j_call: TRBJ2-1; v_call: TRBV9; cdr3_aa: ASSGTSGTYNEQF
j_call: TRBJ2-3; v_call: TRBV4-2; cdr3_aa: ASSHRSDSTDTQY
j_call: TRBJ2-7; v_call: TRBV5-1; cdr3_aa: ASLAGVWSSYEQY
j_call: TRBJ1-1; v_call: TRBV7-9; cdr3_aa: ASSARERNTEAF
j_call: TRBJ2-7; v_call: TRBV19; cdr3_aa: ASSIFSGTSYEQY
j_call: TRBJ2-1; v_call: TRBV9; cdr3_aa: ASSVGRLPSSYNEQF
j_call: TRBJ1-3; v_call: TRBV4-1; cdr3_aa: ASSQDAGPTSGNTIY
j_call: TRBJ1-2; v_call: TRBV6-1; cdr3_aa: AGSSGDSRGVYT
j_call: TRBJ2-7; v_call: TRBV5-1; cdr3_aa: ASSLQGSSYEQY
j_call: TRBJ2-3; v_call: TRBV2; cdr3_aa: ASSEVGTDTQY
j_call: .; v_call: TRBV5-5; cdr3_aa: ASSLLLGLSSYEQY
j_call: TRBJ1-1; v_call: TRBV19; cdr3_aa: ASRGPRRDTEAF
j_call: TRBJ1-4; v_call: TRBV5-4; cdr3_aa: ASSLGGTVEELF
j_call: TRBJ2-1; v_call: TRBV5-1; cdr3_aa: ASSSPGLAEQF
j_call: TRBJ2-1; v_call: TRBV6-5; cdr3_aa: ASSPRVFNEQF
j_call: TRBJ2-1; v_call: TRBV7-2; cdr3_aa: ASSRVRTTYNEQF
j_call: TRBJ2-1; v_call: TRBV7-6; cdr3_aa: ASSLTLRVSGSYNEQF
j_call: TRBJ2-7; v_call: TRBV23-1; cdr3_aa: ASGPTGARYEQY
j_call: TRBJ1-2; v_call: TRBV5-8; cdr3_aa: ASSLGQTPYGYT
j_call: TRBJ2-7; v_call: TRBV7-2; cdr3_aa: ASRRGTGAGYEQY
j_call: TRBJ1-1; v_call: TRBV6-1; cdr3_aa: ASSEREGRAVNTEAF
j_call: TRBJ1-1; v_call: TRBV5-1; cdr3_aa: ASSWQGIGTEAF
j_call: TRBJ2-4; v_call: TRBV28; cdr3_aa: ASSFPLASVAKNIQY
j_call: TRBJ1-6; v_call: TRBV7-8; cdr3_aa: ASSLARDRINSPLH
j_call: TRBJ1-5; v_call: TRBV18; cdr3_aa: ASSRLGTDSNQPQH
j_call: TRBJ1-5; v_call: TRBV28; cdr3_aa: ASTSPGSGPQH
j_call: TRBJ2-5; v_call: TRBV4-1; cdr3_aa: ASSLGVGAAETQY
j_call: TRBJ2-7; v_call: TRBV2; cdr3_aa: ASSARSSGSYEQY
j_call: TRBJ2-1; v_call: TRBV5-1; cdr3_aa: ASSWPQGKINEQF
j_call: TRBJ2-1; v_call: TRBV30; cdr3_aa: AWSVYDEQF
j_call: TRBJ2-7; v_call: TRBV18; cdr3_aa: ASSPFRRLHEQY
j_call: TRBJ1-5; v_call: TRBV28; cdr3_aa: ASSLRWYRVGNQPQH
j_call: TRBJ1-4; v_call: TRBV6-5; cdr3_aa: ASSPNWDSNEKLF
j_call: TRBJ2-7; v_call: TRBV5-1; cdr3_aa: ASSSGDSNEQY
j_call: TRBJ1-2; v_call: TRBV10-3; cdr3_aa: AISESNPPGYGYT
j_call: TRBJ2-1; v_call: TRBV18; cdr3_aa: ASSPPGQVYNEQF
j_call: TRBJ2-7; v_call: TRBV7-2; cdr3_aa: ASSLGGQSSYEQY
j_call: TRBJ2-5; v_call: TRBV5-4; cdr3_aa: ASSRDSPMGETQY
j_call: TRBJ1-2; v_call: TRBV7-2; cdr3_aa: ASTPGFYGYT
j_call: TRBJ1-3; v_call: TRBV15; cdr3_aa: ATSRLNSGNTIY
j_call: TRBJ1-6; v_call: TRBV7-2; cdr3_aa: ASRTGTGNSPLH
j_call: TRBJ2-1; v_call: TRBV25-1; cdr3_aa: ASRGPTSGKNEQF
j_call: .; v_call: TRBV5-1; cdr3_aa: ASSSLYEQY
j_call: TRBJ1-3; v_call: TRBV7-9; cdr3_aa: ANTQGPGNTIY
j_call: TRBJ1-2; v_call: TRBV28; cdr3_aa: ASRPTANYGYT
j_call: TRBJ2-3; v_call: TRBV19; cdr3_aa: ASSIGDRGRDTQY
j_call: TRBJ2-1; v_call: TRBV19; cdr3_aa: ASSDQGERGGSEQF
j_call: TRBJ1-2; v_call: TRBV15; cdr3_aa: ATSRGRGTIYGYT
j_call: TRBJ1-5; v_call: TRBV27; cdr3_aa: ASSLPGVDQPQH